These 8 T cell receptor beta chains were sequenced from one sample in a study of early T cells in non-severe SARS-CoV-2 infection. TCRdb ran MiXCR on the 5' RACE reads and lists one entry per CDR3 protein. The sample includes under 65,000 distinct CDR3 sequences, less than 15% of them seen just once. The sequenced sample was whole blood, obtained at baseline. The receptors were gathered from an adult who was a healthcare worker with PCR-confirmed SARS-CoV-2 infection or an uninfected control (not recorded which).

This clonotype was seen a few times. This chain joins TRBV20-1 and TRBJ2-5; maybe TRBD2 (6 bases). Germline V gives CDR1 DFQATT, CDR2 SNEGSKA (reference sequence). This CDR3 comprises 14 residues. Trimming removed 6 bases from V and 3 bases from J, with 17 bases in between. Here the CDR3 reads CSALSAWGEETQYF. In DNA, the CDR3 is TGCAGTGCCCTCTCTGCATGGGGGGAAGAGACCCAGTACTTC.

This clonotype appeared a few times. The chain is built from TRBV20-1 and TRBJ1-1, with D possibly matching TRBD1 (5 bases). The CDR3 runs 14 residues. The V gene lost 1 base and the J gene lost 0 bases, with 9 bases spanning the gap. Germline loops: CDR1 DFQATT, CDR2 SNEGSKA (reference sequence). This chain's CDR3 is CSARGIGVNTEAFF. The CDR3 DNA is TGCAGTGCTAGAGGCATAGGGGTGAACACTGAAGCTTTCTTT.

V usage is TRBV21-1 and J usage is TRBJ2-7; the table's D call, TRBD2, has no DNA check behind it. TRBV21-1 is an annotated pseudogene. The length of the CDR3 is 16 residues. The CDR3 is CASSVGSASDSYEQYF. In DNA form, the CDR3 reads TGTGCCAGCAGCGTAGGATCGGCTAGCGACTCCTACGAGCAGTACTTC.

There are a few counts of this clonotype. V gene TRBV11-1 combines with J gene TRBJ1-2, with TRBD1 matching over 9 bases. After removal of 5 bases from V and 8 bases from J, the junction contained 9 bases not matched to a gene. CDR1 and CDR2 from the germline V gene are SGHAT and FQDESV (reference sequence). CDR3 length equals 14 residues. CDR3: CASSPADRGEGYTF. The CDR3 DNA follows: TGTGCCAGCAGCCCAGCGGACAGGGGCGAGGGCTACACCTTC.

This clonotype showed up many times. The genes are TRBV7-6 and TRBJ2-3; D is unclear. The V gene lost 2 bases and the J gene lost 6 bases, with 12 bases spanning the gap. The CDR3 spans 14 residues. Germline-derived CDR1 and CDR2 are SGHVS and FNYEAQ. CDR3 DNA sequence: TGTGCCAGCAGCTTATTAGCTTCGGGTGATACGCAGTATTTT. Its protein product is CASSLLASGDTQYF. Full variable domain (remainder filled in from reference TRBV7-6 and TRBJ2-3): GAGVSQSPRYKVTKRGQDVALRCDPISGHVSLYWYRQALGQGPEFLTYFNYEAQQDKSGLPNDRFSAERPEGSISTLTIQRTEQRDSAMYRCASSLLASGDTQYFGPGTRLTVL.

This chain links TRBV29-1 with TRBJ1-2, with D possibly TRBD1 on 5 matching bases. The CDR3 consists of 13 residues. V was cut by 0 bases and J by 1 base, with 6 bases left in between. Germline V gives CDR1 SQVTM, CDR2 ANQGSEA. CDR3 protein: CSVEETVNYGYTF. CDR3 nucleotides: TGCAGCGTTGAAGAGACAGTTAACTATGGCTACACCTTC.

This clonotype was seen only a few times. In DNA, the CDR3 is TGTGCCAGCAGTTTCGGGGCTAACTATGGCTACACCTTC. It encodes CASSFGANYGYTF. This chain links TRBV12-3 or TRBV12-4 with TRBJ1-2, with no clear D. There are 13 residues in the CDR3. Trimming stripped 3 bases from V and 0 bases from J, with 5 bases between.

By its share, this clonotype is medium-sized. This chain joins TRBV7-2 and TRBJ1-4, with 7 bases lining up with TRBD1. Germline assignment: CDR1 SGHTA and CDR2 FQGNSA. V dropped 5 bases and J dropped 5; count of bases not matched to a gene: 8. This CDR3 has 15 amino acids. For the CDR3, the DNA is TGTGCCAGCAGCCCCTCGACAGGGTTAAATGAAAAACTGTTTTTT. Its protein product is CASSPSTGLNEKLFF. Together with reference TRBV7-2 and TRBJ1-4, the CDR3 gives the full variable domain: GAGVSQSPSNKVTEKGKDVELRCDPISGHTALYWYRQSLGQGLEFLIYFQGNSAPDKSGLPSDRFSAERTGGSVSTLTIQRTQQEDSAVYLCASSPSTGLNEKLFFGSGTQLSVL.